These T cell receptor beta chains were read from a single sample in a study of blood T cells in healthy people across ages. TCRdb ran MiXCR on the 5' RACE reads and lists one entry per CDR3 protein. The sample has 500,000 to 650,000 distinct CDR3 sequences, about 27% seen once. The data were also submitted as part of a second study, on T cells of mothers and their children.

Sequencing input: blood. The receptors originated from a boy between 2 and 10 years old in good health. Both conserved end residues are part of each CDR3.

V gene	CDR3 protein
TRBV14	CASSGQGARANEKLFF
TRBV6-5	CASSYLDRVSYNEQFF
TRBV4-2	CASDDWTGGVNEQFF
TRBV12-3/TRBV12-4	CASSGTGLDYEQYF
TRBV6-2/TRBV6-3	CASSHSGVADTQYF
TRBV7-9	CASSPQGGTTNYGYTF
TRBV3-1	CASSQEASGGELFF
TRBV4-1	CASSQVGLNQETQYF
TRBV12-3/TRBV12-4	CASSLAEGVVGGYTF
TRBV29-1	CSVGINEQFF
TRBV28	CASSLWGGNQETQYF
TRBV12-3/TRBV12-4	CASSPTDRGSTEAFF
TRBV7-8	CASSPQKTHGGYTF
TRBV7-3	CASSLGSKAGGLETQYF
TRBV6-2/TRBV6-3	CATLEGGPIDEQFF
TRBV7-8	CASSQGWAGTPLNEQFF
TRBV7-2	CASSFTGGWETQYF
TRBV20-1	CSASRQGWETQYF
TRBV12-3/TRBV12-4	CASSSPSGGRSYNEQFF
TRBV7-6	CASSSGTGRTNEKLFF
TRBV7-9	CASSLILNEQFF
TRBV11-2	CASSWGGDDTEAFF
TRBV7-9	CASSLAQGTQETQYF
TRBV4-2	CASSQELAGTYEQYF
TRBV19	CASGTGFGETQYF
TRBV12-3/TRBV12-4	CASSNSWTEETQYF
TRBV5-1	CASGQTGELFF
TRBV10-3	CAISELKSGRAHEQFF
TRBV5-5	CASSSGAGADGELFF
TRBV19	CASSIASAYEQYF
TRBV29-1	CSVKIPPEKLFF
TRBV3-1	CASSHLSSGVNEQFF
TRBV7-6	CAGSLGAGANVLTF
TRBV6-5	CASRMGQQETQYF
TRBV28	CASSGRDSYTDTQYF
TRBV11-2	CASSLYPDRGKKGNTEAFF
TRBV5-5	CASGPPGGAGVNNEQFF
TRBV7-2	CASRRVAAGELFF
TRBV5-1	CASGLVGSGGETQYF
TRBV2	CASSELGAPTGELFF
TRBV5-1	CASSLLRLAGVGYF
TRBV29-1	CSVDLGARSYNEQFF
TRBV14	CASSQKGLGVKNIQYF
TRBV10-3	CATTLRELNNEQFF
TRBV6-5	CASSYSIGQGNYGYTF
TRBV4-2	CASSQRTRTVYGYTF
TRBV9	CASSVEGVGEKLFF
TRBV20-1	CSARAGGTYEQYF
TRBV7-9	CASSAIDWYNEQFF
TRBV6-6	CASSRASGRFGDTQYF
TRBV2	CASSEDVKLFF
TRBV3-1	CASSAQLTEQYF
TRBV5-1	CASSEGASLDTQYF
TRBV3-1	CASSQVTGSGNTIYF
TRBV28	CASSQGRLLATEAFF
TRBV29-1	CSAAQGAGGNQPQHF